This is a list of T cell receptor beta chains from one sample in a study of OX40 agonist ivuxolimab in advanced cancers. Measured with immunoSEQ multiplex PCR; TCRdb has only the in-frame clones, and not every one. The sample holds roughly 51,000 clones; approximately 85% are singletons and the top ten take around 10%. The sample here was CD4+ or CD8+ T cells sorted from blood, taken in a trial of the OX40 agonist ivuxolimab. These receptors all come from an adult with an advanced solid tumor such as melanoma, head and neck, liver or kidney cancer. Each CDR3 is given with its conserved first and last residue. The order of the fields is CDR3 DNA, CDR3 protein, D gene, J gene, V gene, clone size. A D gene is named only where the DNA matches it firmly. Clone size is not always given. Where it is, it says once, few, many or a class for expanded clones.

DNA: TGTGCCAGCAGCCCGGAGGACCTTGGAACAGATACGCAGTATTTT; CDR3: CASSPEDLGTDTQYF; D: .; J: TRBJ2-3; V: TRBV11-2; size: .
DNA: TGCGCCAGCAGCTTGGAGGGGGTTAGCAATGGCTACACCTTC; CDR3: CASSLEGVSNGYTF; D: .; J: TRBJ1-2; V: TRBV5-1; size: .
DNA: TGCGCCAGCAGCTTGGGCCCGGACGTAGCTAACTATGGCTACACCTTC; CDR3: CASSLGPDVANYGYTF; D: .; J: TRBJ1-2; V: TRBV5-1; size: .
DNA: TGTGCCAGCAGTCACCCTTACAATGAGCAGTTCTTC; CDR3: CASSHPYNEQFF; D: .; J: TRBJ2-1; V: TRBV27; size: .
DNA: TGTGCCAGCAGCGGGACTAGCGGAACCTACGAGCAGTACTTC; CDR3: CASSGTSGTYEQYF; D: TRBD2; J: TRBJ2-7; V: TRBV9; size: .
DNA: TGTGCCAGCAGAACAGGGATGGGCTACACCTTC; CDR3: CASRTGMGYTF; D: .; J: TRBJ1-2; V: TRBV11-1; size: .
DNA: TGCGCCAGCAGCTTCGGGACAGGGCCACTCAATGAGCAGTTCTTC; CDR3: CASSFGTGPLNEQFF; D: TRBD1; J: TRBJ2-1; V: TRBV5-1; size: .
DNA: TGTGCCAGCAGTGAGTCGGGAGGAGGAAGACAGAACACTGAAGCTTTCTTT; CDR3: CASSESGGGRQNTEAFF; D: .; J: TRBJ1-1; V: TRBV6-1; size: .
DNA: TGTGCCAGCAGTTTAACAGGGGGCATTGAAGCTTTCTTT; CDR3: CASSLTGGIEAFF; D: TRBD1; J: TRBJ1-1; V: TRBV27; size: .
DNA: TGTGCCAGCAGCTTGGGACCCAACTCTGGAAACACCATATATTTT; CDR3: CASSLGPNSGNTIYF; D: .; J: TRBJ1-3; V: TRBV7-2; size: few
DNA: TGTGCCAGCAGCTTAGCGATGGTTCTTAGGATGAACACTGAAGCTTTCTTT; CDR3: CASSLAMVLRMNTEAFF; D: .; J: TRBJ1-1; V: TRBV7-6; size: .
DNA: TGTGCCAGCAGCTTGGCCGGCAGCAATTCACCCCTCCACTTT; CDR3: CASSLAGSNSPLHF; D: .; J: TRBJ1-6; V: TRBV5-4; size: few
DNA: TGTGCCACCAGGCGCACCGGGACGGCGATGAACTATGGCTACACCTTC; CDR3: CATRRTGTAMNYGYTF; D: .; J: TRBJ1-2; V: TRBV15; size: .
DNA: TGTGCCAGCAGCCCAACGGGACAGGGGGAGTGGGGAGCTTTCTTT; CDR3: CASSPTGQGEWGAFF; D: TRBD1; J: TRBJ1-1; V: TRBV5-6; size: .
DNA: TGTGCCAGCAGTTACTCGACGGGTTCAAGAGATGGCTACACCTTC; CDR3: CASSYSTGSRDGYTF; D: .; J: TRBJ1-2; V: TRBV6-5; size: .
DNA: TGTGCCAGCAGGGAGGGGCTAGCGGACTACGAGCAGTACTTC; CDR3: CASREGLADYEQYF; D: TRBD2; J: TRBJ2-7; V: TRBV6-5; size: .
DNA: TGTGCCAGCAGTTTGGCAGGGTCTAACTATGGCTACACCTTC; CDR3: CASSLAGSNYGYTF; D: .; J: TRBJ1-2; V: TRBV11-2; size: .
DNA: TGTGCCAGCAGTGACCGGACAGGGAATCAGCCCCAGCATTTT; CDR3: CASSDRTGNQPQHF; D: TRBD1; J: TRBJ1-5; V: TRBV6-1; size: .
DNA: TGTGCCAGCAGCCTTGAGACGGACTACTACGAGCAGTACTTC; CDR3: CASSLETDYYEQYF; D: .; J: TRBJ2-7; V: TRBV9; size: .
DNA: TGTGCCAGCAGTGAAGAGTGGGGCCAGGGGTACGAGCAGTACTTC; CDR3: CASSEEWGQGYEQYF; D: .; J: TRBJ2-7; V: TRBV6-1; size: .